This TCR beta chain comes out of a study of Tregs in tolerant kidney transplant recipients. CDR1 and CDR2 from the germline V gene are MNHNY and SVGAGI (reference sequence). Trimming took 6 bases from V and 5 from J; bases not matched to a gene: 8. The CDR3 is 14 amino acids. TCRdb's copy holds only in-frame clones and misses some; the assay was immunoSEQ multiplex PCR. The data contain about 100,000 clones, 80% to 95% of them singletons. CD4+CD25+CD127- Tregs, CD4+CD25- non-Tregs, CD4 and CD8 cells were sorted. The sample consisted of CD4+ T cells from blood, taken before the transplant. This TCR came from a human donor who received a combined kidney and bone marrow transplant. The chain is built from TRBV6-6 and TRBJ1-1; 8 bases agree with TRBD1. CDR3 nucleotides: TGTGCCAGCAGGACTCACAGGGGGAAAACTGAAGCTTTCTTT. It encodes CASRTHRGKTEAFF.